The 18 T cell receptor beta chains listed next were all sequenced from one sample in a study of blood T cell repertoires in COVID-19. Assay used: immunoSEQ multiplex PCR; TCRdb lists only in-frame clones, some missing. The sample has just under 350,000 clones, about 90% seen once. Sequenced: peripheral blood. These receptors all come from a woman in her late teens or twenties who had recovered from COVID-19.

The rearrangement uses TRBV19 and TRBJ1-2, with a possible D match to TRBD1 (5 bases). Germline V gives CDR1 LNHDA, CDR2 SQIVND (reference sequence). Between the trimmed V and J ends, which lost 5 bases and 6 bases, there was a span of 13 bases. The CDR3 length is 13 residues. CDR3 DNA: TGTGCCAGTAGTCCAGGGCCCGCGGATGGCTACACCTTC. Translation: CASSPGPADGYTF.

V gene TRBV27 combines with J gene TRBJ1-1; a possible D gene is TRBD1 (5 bases). V was shortened by 1 base and J by 1 base, with 10 bases between the two germline ends. This CDR3 comprises 15 residues. CDR1 is MNHEY and CDR2 is SMNVEV in the germline V gene (reference sequence). CDR3 in DNA: TGTGCCAGCAGTTTATGGGGGGGACGGAACACTGAAGCTTTCTTT. Its translation is CASSLWGGRNTEAFF.

The chain employs TRBV6-2 or TRBV6-3 and TRBJ2-5, with D possibly matching TRBD2 (6 bases). The germline gives CDR1 MNHEY, CDR2 SVGEGT. V lost 5 bases, J lost 5 bases, and 27 bases lay in between. The CDR3 runs 18 residues. As DNA, the CDR3 is TGTGCCAGCAGTCATCTTAGGGTGGCGGGATCCCCCAGGGAGACCCAGTACTTC. Translated, it gives CASSHLRVAGSPRETQYF.

This chain links TRBV5-4 with TRBJ1-4; the match to TRBD1 covers 7 bases. Germline-derived CDR1 and CDR2 are SGHNT and YYREEE (reference sequence). The V and J ends lost 1 base and 7 bases, in that order; junction bases with no gene match: 16. The CDR3 runs 18 residues. The chain's CDR3 is CASSLTVRGRGLGEKLFF. The CDR3 DNA follows: TGTGCCAGCAGCTTGACTGTTAGGGGGCGCGGATTAGGTGAAAAACTGTTTTTT.

In its sample, this clone was seen a few times. J is TRBJ1-2 and V is TRBV5-4; TRBD1 matches at 9 bases. The germline CDR1 and CDR2 sequences are SGHNT and YYREEE (reference sequence). Trimming cost V 4 bases and J 6 bases; bases outside gene matches: 10. This CDR3 is built from 15 residues. The CDR3 DNA follows: TGTGCCAGCAGCCAAGACAGGGGGAGGTGGGATGGCTACACCTTC. This sequence encodes CASSQDRGRWDGYTF.

The V gene is TRBV4-3, the J gene TRBJ2-2; D gene ambiguous. CDR3 length: 18 residues. Germline assignment: CDR1 LGHNA and CDR2 YSLEER. Trimming cost V 0 bases and J 2 bases, with 16 bases left between them. CDR3 protein: CASSQDIPLNGNTGELFF. The DNA of the CDR3 is TGCGCCAGCAGCCAAGATATCCCATTGAACGGTAACACCGGGGAGCTGTTTTTT.

The chain couples TRBV11-2 to TRBJ1-1; the match to TRBD1 covers 7 bases. The V gene end was trimmed by 1 base and the J gene end by 0 bases; junction bases not matched to a gene: 2. The CDR3 runs 15 residues. The germline V gene encodes CDR1 SGHAT and CDR2 FQNNGV. CDR3 in DNA: TGTGCCAGCAGCTTAGCAGGGGGGTTGAACACTGAAGCTTTCTTT. It specifies CASSLAGGLNTEAFF. Full variable domain (missing parts from reference TRBV11-2 and TRBJ1-1): EAGVAQSPRYKIIEKRQSVAFWCNPISGHATLYWYQQILGQGPKLLIQFQNNGVVDDSQLPKDRFSAERLKGVDSTLKIQPAKLEDSAVYLCASSLAGGLNTEAFFGQGTRLTVV.

This clone appeared a single time. V usage is TRBV10-3 and J usage is TRBJ2-7, with TRBD2 identical over 8 bases. The CDR3 runs to 16 residues. J lost 6 bases, V lost 0 bases, and 10 bases had no gene match. CDR1 ENHRY and CDR2 SYGVKD come from the germline V gene. The CDR3 nucleotides read TGTGCCATCAGTGAGTCATTGTCCAGCGGGAGAACCGAGCAGTACGTC. Translation gives CAISESLSSGRTEQYV.

The chain joins TRBV7-2 to TRBJ2-5, with 10 bases matching TRBD1. After removal of 0 bases from V and 5 bases from J, the junction contained 3 bases not matched to a gene. The CDR3 spans 15 residues. The germline CDR1 and CDR2 sequences are SGHTA and FQGNSA. The CDR3 DNA reads as TGTGCCAGCAGCTTAGCGACAGGGGGCCGGGAGACCCAGTACTTC. Amino acid sequence: CASSLATGGRETQYF. Full variable domain (missing parts from reference TRBV7-2 and TRBJ2-5): GAGVSQSPSNKVTEKGKDVELRCDPISGHTALYWYRQSLGQGLEFLIYFQGNSAPDKSGLPSDRFSAERTGGSVSTLTIQRTQQEDSAVYLCASSLATGGRETQYFGPGTRLLVL.

This clone was seen only once. This chain uses TRBV28 with TRBJ1-5; TRBD1 is a possible D gene (5 bases). Germline V gene lookup returns CDR1 MDHEN and CDR2 SYDVKM. The length of the CDR3 is 15 residues. V was shortened by 0 bases and J by 7 bases, with 13 bases between the two germline ends. CDR3 in amino acids: CASSLWYGGGQPQHF. The CDR3 bases are TGTGCCAGCAGTTTATGGTACGGGGGAGGGCAGCCCCAGCATTTT.

Only a few counts were recorded for this clone. V gene TRBV6-5 combines with J gene TRBJ2-6, with TRBD1 as a possible D gene (6 bases). V was clipped by 9 bases and J by 0 bases, with 12 bases between them. Germline V gene sequence: CDR1 MNHEY, CDR2 SVGAGI. The CDR3 consists of 15 residues. This chain's CDR3 is CASSQGFSGANVLTF. CDR3 DNA: TGTGCCAGTTCGCAGGGGTTCTCTGGGGCCAACGTCCTGACTTTC.

CDR3 loop: CASSPWDRGSTGANVLTF. CDR3 coding DNA: TGTGCCAGCAGCCCGTGGGACAGGGGCTCGACTGGGGCCAACGTCCTGACTTTC. This sequence joins TRBV7-8 and TRBJ2-6, with TRBD1 matching 10 bases. From germline, CDR1 is SGHVS and CDR2 FQNEAQ. CDR3 length: 18 residues. V trimming: 5 bases; J trimming: 2 bases; junction bases outside the gene matches: 9.

The sample holds a few counts of this clone. The gene calls are TRBV25-1 and TRBJ1-4; D is unresolved. The CDR3 extends over 10 amino acids. The V end lost 9 bases, the J end lost 8 bases, and 7 bases lay between the germline ends. Germline V CDR1 and CDR2: MGHDK, SYGVNS. The CDR3 nucleotides are TGTGCCAGTTTGGGCGAAAAACTGTTTTTT. Residues: CASLGEKLFF.

The J gene is TRBJ1-2, the V gene TRBV30; perhaps TRBD1 as D (5 bases). The CDR3 loop spans 13 amino acids. Germline CDR1 reads GTSNPN; CDR2 reads SVGIG (reference sequence). V gave up 5 bases and J gave up 4 bases, with 14 bases separating them. CDR3 loop: CAWSPSRAYGYTF. CDR3 DNA sequence: TGTGCCTGGTCGCCGAGCAGGGCCTATGGCTACACCTTC.

This sequence joins TRBV5-4 and TRBJ1-1; maybe TRBD1 (6 bases). The germline V gene encodes CDR1 SGHNT and CDR2 YYREEE (reference sequence). V lost 2 bases to trimming and J lost 1 base, with 12 bases between them. The CDR3 runs to 15 residues. The CDR3 nucleotides read TGTGCCAGCAGCTTTTTAAACAGGGCGAACACTGAAGCTTTCTTT. This encodes CASSFLNRANTEAFF.

This chain uses TRBV29-1 with TRBJ1-1; D not resolved. The V gene lost 1 base and the J gene lost 1 base, with 7 bases spanning the gap. Germline CDR1 and CDR2: SQVTM and ANQGSEA. The CDR3 has 13 residues. The CDR3: CSVEVSGNTEAFF. The CDR3 DNA is TGCAGCGTTGAAGTATCAGGGAACACTGAAGCTTTCTTT.

This chain links TRBV6-5 with TRBJ1-1, with 7 bases identical to TRBD1. This CDR3 is 13 amino acids long. The J segment lost 11 bases and the V segment lost 8 bases, leaving 14 bases of the junction unmatched. Germline loops: CDR1 MNHEY, CDR2 SVGAGI. The CDR3 coding sequence is TGTGCCAGCCAGAACCTAGACAGGGCGTCCGCTTTCTTT. Its translation is CASQNLDRASAFF.

The table lists this clone with a few counts. This chain links TRBV7-2 with TRBJ1-2; D gene unclear. V dropped 0 bases and J dropped 7 bases, with 9 bases sitting between them. The CDR3 covers 13 residues. Germline V CDR1 and CDR2: SGHTA, FQGNSA. The CDR3, as DNA: TGTGCCAGCAGCTTAGCGCGTGATACTGGCTACACCTTC. Encoded protein: CASSLARDTGYTF.